The 2 T cell receptor beta chains listed next were all sequenced from one sample in a study of cytomegalovirus exposure and HLA in healthy donors. The study ran its PCR with 60 Vbeta and 13 Jbeta primers. Sequencing was performed with immunoSEQ multiplex PCR; in TCRdb, only in-frame clones are kept and a portion is missing. The sample includes approximately 61,000 clones, 75% to 85% seen only once; the top ten take about 53%. The sequenced sample consisted of PBMCs. The origin of the receptors is a man aged 50 or older in good health and CMV-seropositive.

The chain combines TRBV6-1 with TRBJ1-1, with 10 positions matching TRBD1. CDR1 is MNHNS and CDR2 is SASEGT in the germline V gene. This CDR3 is 14 amino acids long. V lost 5 bases and J lost 2; bases outside the gene matches: 2. The DNA for the CDR3 is TGTGCCAGCAGTCGACAGGGGGCAAACACTGAAGCTTTCTTT. It specifies CASSRQGANTEAFF.

The gene calls are TRBV19 and TRBJ1-1; 7 positions agree with TRBD1. Per the germline V gene, CDR1 is LNHDA and CDR2 is SQIVND (reference sequence). Trimming took 6 bases from V and 6 from J; bases not matched to a gene: 10. The CDR3 contains 14 residues. CDR3 region: CASRPGTDLSEAFF. DNA for the CDR3: TGTGCCAGTAGGCCCGGGACAGATCTGTCTGAAGCTTTCTTT.